What follows are 17 T cell receptor beta chains derived from one specimen sequenced in a study of T cells in Graves' hyperthyroidism and ophthalmopathy. Authors of the study amplified TCR beta CDR3 regions from RNA transcripts. TCR CDR3 regions were first amplified by RT-PCR with HTBI primers. TCRdb re-called the multiplex PCR reads with MiXCR, one entry per CDR3 protein. The data contain about 360,000 distinct CDR3 sequences, 25% of them seen just once; the ten biggest clones take up 70% to 75%. The sample consisted of blood. The source of these receptors is a middle-aged man with Graves' hyperthyroidism.

The CDR3 reads CASSLHEDKEQYF. The CDR3 DNA sequence: TGTGCCAGCTCCCTCCACGAGGATAAGGAGCAGTACTTC. The rearrangement uses TRBV18 and TRBJ2-7; D gene ambiguous. Germline lookup yields CDR1 KGHSH and CDR2 LQKENI. There are 13 residues in the CDR3. Trimming cost V 6 bases and J 7 bases, with 16 bases left between them.

This clonotype has just a few counts. The genes are TRBV29-1 and TRBJ2-7, with D uncertain. CDR1 and CDR2 (germline): SQVTM, ANQGSEA. The V gene lost 4 bases and the J gene lost 0 bases, with 10 bases spanning the gap. This CDR3 is 13 amino acids long. The CDR3 here is CSVVSGFSYEQYF. As DNA, the CDR3 is TGCAGCGTTGTGTCCGGATTCTCCTACGAGCAGTACTTC.

This clonotype was seen only a few times. The chain carries TRBV18 and TRBJ2-7; 8 bases are shared with TRBD1. Germline CDR1 is KGHSH and CDR2 is LQKENI. Trimming at V came to 6 bases and at J to 6 bases, leaving 1 base not matched to a gene. This CDR3 comprises 11 residues. CDR3 nucleotide sequence: TGTGCCAGCTCGACAGGGGCCGAGCAGTACTTC. This translates into CASSTGAEQYF. The variable domain in full, with the rest retrieved from reference TRBV18 and TRBJ2-7, is NAGVMQNPRHLVRRRGQEARLRCSPMKGHSHVYWYRQLPEEGLKFMVYLQKENIIDESGMPKERFSAEFPKEGPSILRIQQVVRGDSAAYFCASSTGAEQYFGPGTRLTVT.

This clonotype was observed a handful of times. The V and J genes are TRBV11-2 and TRBJ2-7, with D uncertain. The CDR3 extends over 12 amino acids. Germline-derived CDR1 and CDR2 are SGHAT and FQNNGV. V gave up 6 bases and J gave up 1 base, with 7 bases separating them. The CDR3 DNA reads TGTGCCAGCAGGGCCCCTTCCTACGAGCAGTACTTC. Amino acids: CASRAPSYEQYF.

In this sample, this clonotype turned up a few times. This chain joins TRBV2 and TRBJ2-7; D remains unclear. Trimming removed 4 bases at V and 0 bases at J, with 13 bases between. Germline V gene sequence: CDR1 SNHLY, CDR2 FYNNEI. This CDR3 has 15 amino acids. In nucleotides, the CDR3 is TGTGCCAGCAGTGTAGAGCGCCCCAGCTCCTACGAGCAGTACTTC. Amino acids: CASSVERPSSYEQYF.

J is TRBJ1-5 and V is TRBV2, with D possibly being TRBD1 (5 bases). Trimming removed 4 bases at V and 4 bases at J, with 11 bases between. Looked up from germline, CDR1 is SNHLY and CDR2 is FYNNEI. The CDR3 runs to 14 residues. DNA of the CDR3: TGTGCCAGCAGTGTCCGCAGGGAAAATCAGCCCCAGCATTTT. It yields the protein CASSVRRENQPQHF.

Only a few counts were recorded for this clonotype. The V and J genes are TRBV3-1 and TRBJ2-7, with D perhaps TRBD1 or TRBD2 (5 bases each). The CDR3 consists of 15 residues. Germline lookup yields CDR1 LGHDT and CDR2 YNNKEL (reference sequence). The V and J ends lost 3 bases and 2 bases respectively, with 14 bases between them. The CDR3 DNA reads TGTGCCAGCAGCCAGGGACCGTCCGCTCCCTACGAGCAGTACTTC. This translates into CASSQGPSAPYEQYF.

The chain employs TRBV18 and TRBJ2-7; possibly TRBD1 for D (6 bases). This CDR3 region has 16 residues. The germline V and J ends were trimmed by 6 bases and 1 base, with 19 bases remaining between them. In germline, CDR1 is KGHSH, CDR2 LQKENI. The CDR3 sequence is CASSPSRGQGSYEQYF. CDR3 DNA: TGTGCCAGCTCTCCGAGTAGGGGACAAGGATCCTACGAGCAGTACTTC.

About this clonotype: A much larger clone sits a single nucleotide away, making a read error possible. As DNA, the CDR3 is TGCAGCGTTGAAGTACGGGGGGCGAAGTTCACTGAAGCTTTCTTT. Protein: CSVEVRGAKFTEAFF. V usage is TRBV29-1 and J usage is TRBJ1-1; tentative D call: TRBD1 (6 bases). CDR3 length: 15 residues. V was cut by 1 base and J by 4 bases, with 16 bases left in between. CDR1 and CDR2 from the germline V gene are SQVTM and ANQGSEA.

The sample holds one count of this clonotype. J is TRBJ2-7 and V is TRBV6-2 or TRBV6-3; TRBD1 is a possible D gene (6 bases). This CDR3 has 13 residues. Trimming took 6 bases from V and 2 from J, leaving 11 bases between them. Germline CDR1 reads MNHEY; CDR2 reads SVGEGT. The CDR3 region has the DNA TGTGCCAGCAGCGGCAGGACAGCCTACGAGCAGTACTTC. Its translation: CASSGRTAYEQYF.

This clonotype showed up many times. V is TRBV7-3 and J is TRBJ2-1, with 9 bases fitting TRBD2. The CDR3 is made up of 15 amino acids. The germline V gene has CDR1 SGHTA and CDR2 FQGTGA. The junction had 4 bases not matched to a gene; V was cut back by 5 bases and J by 2 bases. This chain's CDR3 is CASSPTSGTYNEQFF. The CDR3 bases are TGTGCCAGCAGCCCGACTAGCGGAACCTACAATGAGCAGTTCTTC.

In its sample, this clonotype was seen a few times. This chain connects TRBV7-8 to TRBJ2-1, with 8 bases matching TRBD2. Germline trimming cut 5 bases from V and 2 bases from J; bases unmatched to any gene: 11. The CDR3 runs 17 residues. Germline V gene data show CDR1 as SGHVS and CDR2 as FQNEAQ. The CDR3 sequence: CASSPTRGSGAYNEQFF. The CDR3 nucleotides are TGTGCCAGCAGCCCAACCAGAGGTAGCGGGGCCTACAATGAGCAGTTCTTC.

The table lists this clonotype with a few counts. This chain joins TRBV4-2 and TRBJ2-1; unclear D gene. The CDR3 has 14 amino acids. Germline V gene lookup returns CDR1 LGHNA and CDR2 YNFKEQ. The germline V and J ends were trimmed by 0 bases and 0 bases, with 3 bases remaining between them. DNA for the CDR3: TGTGCCAGCAGCCAAGACCCCTCCTACAATGAGCAGTTCTTC. Protein sequence: CASSQDPSYNEQFF.

This clonotype was counted between two and nine times. This chain connects TRBV3-1 to TRBJ2-1; TRBD2 agrees at 9 bases. Germline CDR1 LGHDT, CDR2 YNNKEL (reference sequence). This CDR3 comprises 15 residues. V was clipped by 1 base and J by 6 bases; unmatched bases: 4. The CDR3 DNA follows: TGTGCCAGCAGCCAAGGGCCTAGCGGGGCCAATGAGCAGTTCTTC. Translation gives CASSQGPSGANEQFF.

The V and J genes are TRBV6-5 and TRBJ1-3, with no clear D. The germline V and J ends were trimmed by 4 bases and 0 bases, with 13 bases remaining between them. Looked up from germline, CDR1 is MNHEY and CDR2 is SVGAGI. The CDR3 sequence is 16 residues long. DNA of the CDR3: TGTGCCAGCAGTTTTTTTCCTCTCTTCTCTGGAAACACCATATATTTT. Protein product: CASSFFPLFSGNTIYF.

This clonotype was observed a few times. The rearrangement joins TRBV19 to TRBJ1-5; 7 bases are a match to TRBD1. Germline V CDR1 and CDR2: LNHDA, SQIVND (reference sequence). V dropped 8 bases and J dropped 1; count of bases not matched to a gene: 8. The CDR3 length is 15 residues. CDR3: CASQIAGGSNQPQHF. The CDR3 DNA reads TGTGCCAGTCAAATAGCAGGGGGAAGCAATCAGCCCCAGCATTTT.

CDR3 loop: CASSLGRRVYLDNEQFF. As DNA, the CDR3 is TGTGCCAGCAGCTTAGGTAGGCGGGTTTATCTCGACAATGAGCAGTTCTTC. The chain recombines TRBV7-9 with TRBJ2-1; D perhaps matches TRBD2 (5 bases). Germline CDR1 and CDR2: SEHNR and FQNEAQ (reference sequence). Trimming took 1 base from V and 5 from J, leaving 18 bases between them. The CDR3 covers 17 residues.